The clone carrying this TCR beta chain was observed a handful of times. This record comes from a study of blood T cell repertoires in COVID-19. As for the study in general: Collection of acute and convalescent COVID-19 samples took place in the United States, Italy and Spain. Nucleic acid was either cDNA or gDNA, and it came from T cells, B-cell-depleted T cells, or PBMCs.

As originally analysed: For nucleated cells, counts were estimated from reference gene primer amplification. The repertoire was sequenced with immunoSEQ multiplex PCR; TCRdb's copy has only in-frame clones and lacks some. V, J and clone size are taken as reported in that table, and D and trimming were inferred from the DNA itself. This sample has 95,000 to 150,000 clones, with over 75% found just once. This CDR3 comprises 16 residues. Per the germline V gene, CDR1 is SGDLS and CDR2 is YYNGEE. The ends lost 0 bases at V and 5 bases at J; junction bases unmatched: 9. The receptor was derived from a man aged 60 to 69 with acute or convalescent COVID-19. The specimen was peripheral blood. V is TRBV9 and J is TRBJ2-5, with 8 bases that match TRBD2. The CDR3 DNA follows: TGTGCCAGCAGCGTAGCCGGCCTAGCGGGCCGTGAGACCCAGTACTTC. Encoded protein: CASSVAGLAGRETQYF.